A selection of T cell receptor beta chains follows, all from one sample in a study of a mutant IDH1 vaccine in newly diagnosed glioma. Their antigen targets remain unknown. Method: immunoSEQ multiplex PCR; TCRdb's copy keeps in-frame clones and lacks some. The sample holds 35,000 to 45,000 clones; roughly 80% are singletons and the top ten take 12%. This specimen was PBMCs, taken from a glioma patient whose treatment included an IDH1 peptide vaccine. These receptors originate from a man aged 45 to 65 with glioma. CDR3s include the opening cysteine and the closing phenylalanine or tryptophan. A D gene is named only where the DNA matches it firmly. Clone sizes are given selectively: once, few, many, or a class where the clone is expanded.

CDR3 DNA	CDR3 protein	D gene	J gene	clone size	V gene
TGCGCCAGCAGCAACCAGGGGCTAGAGACGAACACTGAAGCTTTCTTT	CASSNQGLETNTEAFF	NA	TRBJ1-1	NA	TRBV5-1
TGCGCCAGCAGCCAAGCCGTTGGCTTCAGCTCCTACGAGCAGTACTTC	CASSQAVGFSSYEQYF	NA	TRBJ2-7	NA	TRBV4-1
TGTGCCAGCTCACCACTTGCTACCGCGGATGAGCAGTTCTTC	CASSPLATADEQFF	NA	TRBJ2-1	NA	TRBV18
TGTGCCAGCAGCTTAGCTGTGGGGTTGGAATCACCCCTCCACTTT	CASSLAVGLESPLHF	NA	TRBJ1-6	NA	TRBV7-2
TGTGCCAGCAGCTTAATTGGTGAGGGGACAGCCTTAATGAGGAAACTGTTTTTT	CASSLIGEGTALMRKLFF	TRBD1	TRBJ1-4	NA	TRBV11-3
TGTGCCAGCAGCGGGCAGGGTAGGGGCACCGGGGAGCTGTTTTTT	CASSGQGRGTGELFF	NA	TRBJ2-2	once	TRBV2
TGCGCCAGTAGGGACAGCTACACCGGGGAGCTGTTTTTT	CASRDSYTGELFF	TRBD1	TRBJ2-2	NA	TRBV5-1
TGTGCCAGCAGCCTACGGGACAGGGTTACCAATGAGCAGTTCTTC	CASSLRDRVTNEQFF	TRBD1	TRBJ2-1	NA	TRBV14
TGTGCCTGGAGTGTACCGGGGGACATGAACACTGAAGCTTTCTTT	CAWSVPGDMNTEAFF	NA	TRBJ1-1	few	TRBV30
TGTGCCAGTAGTATAGTGGCAGGCGATCAGCCCCAGCATTTT	CASSIVAGDQPQHF	NA	TRBJ1-5	NA	TRBV19
TGTGCCAGCAGTGAAAAGCAAAAACTGTTTTTT	CASSEKQKLFF	NA	TRBJ1-4	few	TRBV28
TGTGCCAGCAGCTTAGGCGGGACGAACACTGAAGCTTTCTTT	CASSLGGTNTEAFF	NA	TRBJ1-1	NA	TRBV7-2
TGTGCCTGGGGCCCCCGCAGGGTAGGTCAGCCCCAGCATTTT	CAWGPRRVGQPQHF	NA	TRBJ1-5	NA	TRBV30
TGCAGCGTTCTCAAAAGGGTGAGGGGTGGGGTCCAAGAGACCCAGTACTTC	CSVLKRVRGGVQETQYF	NA	TRBJ2-5	once	TRBV29-1
TGCGCCAGCGGATCGACTAGCAGTTACACAGATACGCAGTATTTT	CASGSTSSYTDTQYF	TRBD2	TRBJ2-3	NA	TRBV5-1
TGCAGCGTTGTTGCGGGAGGCTCAGATACGCAGTATTTT	CSVVAGGSDTQYF	TRBD2	TRBJ2-3	NA	TRBV29-1
TGTGCCTGGACTAGCGGGAGCACAGATACGCAGTATTTT	CAWTSGSTDTQYF	TRBD2	TRBJ2-3	NA	TRBV30
TGTGCCACCGGGACTAGCGGGAGGGCTACCGGGGAGCTGTTTTTT	CATGTSGRATGELFF	TRBD2	TRBJ2-2	NA	TRBV10-3
TGCGCCAGCAGCTTGGAACACTCTGGAAACACCATATATTTT	CASSLEHSGNTIYF	NA	TRBJ1-3	NA	TRBV5-1
TGTGCCAGCAGTCCGGACTCTTACAATGAGCAGTTCTTC	CASSPDSYNEQFF	NA	TRBJ2-1	few	TRBV28
TGTGCCAGTAGTATAGATCTTCTCCGGGGTCCCTCGGGTCAGCCCCAGCATTTT	CASSIDLLRGPSGQPQHF	NA	TRBJ1-5	NA	TRBV19
TGTGCCAGTAGACCACGGGAGGGCCACTACAATGAGCAGTTCTTC	CASRPREGHYNEQFF	TRBD2	TRBJ2-1	NA	TRBV19
TGTGCCAGCAGCTCCCCCGCCCAGGGGAGCACTGAAGCTTTCTTT	CASSSPAQGSTEAFF	NA	TRBJ1-1	NA	TRBV11-1
TGTGCCAGTGCTCCGTCCCCACAATCTAACTATGGCTACACCTTC	CASAPSPQSNYGYTF	NA	TRBJ1-2	NA	TRBV27
TGTGCCAGCAGCAAGCGGGAAATGAACACTGAAGCTTTCTTT	CASSKREMNTEAFF	NA	TRBJ1-1	NA	TRBV11-2
TGTGCCAGCAGTGAAACGTACTCGGGGACCGAGTACTTC	CASSETYSGTEYF	NA	TRBJ2-7	NA	TRBV2
TGTGCCAGCAGTGAAGGGGGACACCTTAAAGGGGCGCCCCAGCATTTT	CASSEGGHLKGAPQHF	NA	TRBJ1-5	NA	TRBV6-1
TGTGCCAGCAGTGAAGCGCCCCTCTTGAAGCCCCAGCATTTT	CASSEAPLLKPQHF	NA	TRBJ1-5	NA	TRBV6-1
TGTGCCAGCAGCGTAGGGGTTGGCGCTCAGCCCCAGCATTTT	CASSVGVGAQPQHF	NA	TRBJ1-5	NA	TRBV9
TGCAGCGTTGTTTTAGGGGGTGGCTACACCTTC	CSVVLGGGYTF	NA	TRBJ1-2	NA	TRBV29-1
TGTGCCAGCGTTCTCGACCGGGGTGGTGGCTACACCTTC	CASVLDRGGGYTF	NA	TRBJ1-2	once	TRBV2
TGCGCCAGCAGCGGAGGAGGGACTAATGAAAAACTGTTTTTT	CASSGGGTNEKLFF	NA	TRBJ1-4	NA	TRBV5-1
TGTGCCAGCAGCTTAGTGGCCGGACAGGGGGCGTACGGCTACACCTTC	CASSLVAGQGAYGYTF	TRBD1	TRBJ1-2	NA	TRBV7-2
TGTGCCAGCAGCTCATCCGGGACGCAGAGTGGCGGCTACACCTTC	CASSSSGTQSGGYTF	NA	TRBJ1-2	NA	TRBV7-2
TGTGCCAGCAGTGAAGGGACAGGGGGCCAAGAGACCCAGTACTTC	CASSEGTGGQETQYF	TRBD1	TRBJ2-5	NA	TRBV6-4
TGCGCCAGCAGCCAAGAGGCTAGCGGGAGGCCCGCGGATGAGCAGTTCTTC	CASSQEASGRPADEQFF	TRBD2	TRBJ2-1	NA	TRBV4-1
TGTGCCAGCTCACCTTCTCGGGCCAGCTCCTACAATGAGCAGTTCTTC	CASSPSRASSYNEQFF	NA	TRBJ2-1	NA	TRBV18
TGTGCCAGCAGGATAAGCGGAGGCACAGATACGCAGTATTTT	CASRISGGTDTQYF	NA	TRBJ2-3	NA	TRBV2
TGTGCCAGCAGCCCCGGGACAGGGGTTCTGCGTGGCTACACCTTC	CASSPGTGVLRGYTF	TRBD1	TRBJ1-2	once	TRBV6-5
TGTGCCAGCAGTACAGATAGGGAGGGGCAGCCCCAGCATTTT	CASSTDREGQPQHF	NA	TRBJ1-5	once	TRBV2